This T cell receptor beta chain was found in a study of regulatory T cells in long-lasting Graves disease. The CDR3 covers 16 residues. Trimming shortened V by 0 bases and J by 4 bases, and 14 bases separated the two germline ends. Germline V gene data show CDR1 as LNHNV and CDR2 as YYDKDF (reference sequence). Time point meaning: newly diagnosed GD, antithyroid drugs for less than 3 months. RNA isolated from PBMCs was used to make the TCR library. EDTA tubes received around 9 milliliters of drawn peripheral blood. The TCR beta library used iRepertoire HTBI primers with Arm-PCR amplification of CDR3. MiXCR was run by TCRdb on the multiplex PCR reads, yielding one entry per CDR3 protein. The sample lists 420,000 or so distinct CDR3 sequences, over 15% seen once, with approximately 22% in the top ten. These data were likewise used in another study, on T cells in Graves' hyperthyroidism and ophthalmopathy. From that study: Graves' hyperthyroidism is called stable when ophthalmopathy does not progress within 18 months. The patients, who ranged from 18 to 65 in age, presented with newly diagnosed hyperthyroidism lasting under 2 months.

V is TRBV15 and J is TRBJ2-3; D remains unclear. The receptor was isolated from a woman aged 18-29 years with Graves disease. This material consisted of peripheral blood mononuclear cells (PBMCs), taken at new diagnosis, from a patient treated with antithyroid drugs. CDR3 nucleotide sequence: TGTGCCACCAGCAGAGATCGTTCAGGCCGGGCAGATACGCAGTATTTT. This translates into CATSRDRSGRADTQYF.